One sample yielded the 25 T cell receptor beta chains listed below, sequenced in a study of T cell responses to AZD1222 COVID-19 vaccine. Assay used: immunoSEQ multiplex PCR; TCRdb lists only in-frame clones, some missing. The sample records about 130,000 clones, 89% being singletons. The sequenced sample was peripheral blood, obtained on day 0 of AZD1222 vaccination. Receptors originate from an adult in good health.

This chain connects TRBV30 to TRBJ1-2; 7 bases map to TRBD1. Germline V gene lookup returns CDR1 GTSNPN and CDR2 SVGIG (reference sequence). V trimming: 2 bases; J trimming: 3 bases; junction bases outside the gene matches: 12. The CDR3 covers 16 residues. The CDR3 sequence is CAWSNERTGVYYGYTF. In DNA form, the CDR3 reads TGTGCCTGGAGTAACGAAAGAACAGGGGTATACTATGGCTACACCTTC.

This chain uses TRBV6-5 with TRBJ2-7; 8 bases fit TRBD1. V shed 2 bases and J 3 bases; nucleotides not matched to a gene: 6. The length of the CDR3 is 15 residues. In germline, CDR1 is MNHEY, CDR2 SVGAGI. The CDR3 DNA reads TGTGCCAGCAGTTACGGACAGGGAGCCTTCTACGAGCAGTACTTC. Encoded protein: CASSYGQGAFYEQYF.

This clone was seen just once. The V gene is TRBV18, the J gene TRBJ1-1; no clear D. V lost 6 bases to trimming and J lost 0 bases, with 14 bases between them. Looked up from germline, CDR1 is KGHSH and CDR2 is LQKENI. The CDR3 has 15 residues. CDR3 in DNA: TGTGCCAGCTCCCCAAACAGCTTAGTGAACACTGAAGCTTTCTTT. It encodes CASSPNSLVNTEAFF.

The rearrangement links TRBV27 to TRBJ1-5; TRBD1 might be the D (5 bases). This CDR3 comprises 13 residues. Germline V gene sequence: CDR1 MNHEY, CDR2 SMNVEV (reference sequence). Trimming left V 4 bases short and J 3 bases short, with 7 bases between. CDR3 nucleotides: TGTGCCAGCAGTTGGGGGTTCAATCAGCCCCAGCATTTT. Translation gives CASSWGFNQPQHF.

V usage is TRBV5-1 and J usage is TRBJ2-1, with 9 bases identical to TRBD1. Looked up from germline, CDR1 is SGHRS and CDR2 is YFSETQ. This CDR3 is built from 15 residues. V dropped 5 bases and J dropped 8; count of bases not matched to a gene: 11. The CDR3 DNA reads as TGCGCCAGCAGTTTGCTTGGGACAGGGTATGATGAGCAGTTCTTC. Translation gives CASSLLGTGYDEQFF.

This chain connects TRBV19 to TRBJ1-1, with TRBD1 matching 8 bases. This CDR3 region has 15 residues. Per germline, CDR1 LNHDA and CDR2 SQIVND (reference sequence). V lost 6 bases and J lost 4; bases outside the gene matches: 10. CDR3 protein: CASRDREISGTEAFF. The DNA for the CDR3 is TGTGCCAGTAGGGACAGGGAAATAAGTGGCACTGAAGCTTTCTTT.

The chain is built from TRBV5-1 and TRBJ2-7; 8 positions agree with TRBD1. J gave up 4 bases and V 4 bases, and 7 bases lay outside the gene matches. Germline V CDR1 and CDR2: SGHRS, YFSETQ. This CDR3 region has 14 residues. CDR3 sequence: CASSGGQEKYEQYF. DNA of the CDR3: TGCGCCAGCAGCGGGGGACAGGAGAAATACGAGCAGTACTTC.

In this sample, this clone turned up a few times. This rearrangement joins TRBV24-1 to TRBJ1-1; 9 positions match TRBD1. Germline-derived CDR1 and CDR2 are KGHDR and SFDVKD. The CDR3 consists of 13 residues. Trimming cost V 9 bases and J 1 base; bases outside gene matches: 2. In DNA, the CDR3 is TGTGCCACCGGGACAGGGAAGAACACTGAAGCTTTCTTT. Protein product: CATGTGKNTEAFF.

V gene TRBV9 combines with J gene TRBJ2-2, with 11 bases fitting TRBD2. V lost 0 bases to trimming and J lost 3 bases; unmatched junction nucleotides: 1. The CDR3 length is 16 residues. Germline-derived CDR1 and CDR2 are SGDLS and YYNGEE. CDR3 sequence: CASSVASGRYTGELFF. CDR3 coding DNA: TGTGCCAGCAGCGTAGCTAGCGGGAGGTACACCGGGGAGCTGTTTTTT.

The V call is TRBV5-1, the J call TRBJ1-2; 12 nucleotides match TRBD1. V was clipped by 4 bases and J by 7 bases; unmatched bases: 5. The CDR3 contains 14 residues. The V gene's germline CDR1 is SGHRS and CDR2 YFSETQ. The CDR3 DNA follows: TGCGCCAGCAGCCCGGGACAGGGGGCGCCTGGCTACACCTTC. This sequence encodes CASSPGQGAPGYTF.

The V and J genes are TRBV18 and TRBJ2-1, with 12 positions matching TRBD2. J gave up 5 bases and V 2 bases, and 1 base lay outside the gene matches. Germline assignment: CDR1 KGHSH and CDR2 LQKENI. The CDR3 is 15 residues long. CDR3 residues: CASSPGLAGNNEQFF. The CDR3 region has the DNA TGTGCCAGCTCACCAGGACTAGCGGGAAACAATGAGCAGTTCTTC. The complete variable domain, with remaining parts taken from reference TRBV18 and TRBJ2-1, reads NAGVMQNPRHLVRRRGQEARLRCSPMKGHSHVYWYRQLPEEGLKFMVYLQKENIIDESGMPKERFSAEFPKEGPSILRIQQVVRGDSAAYFCASSPGLAGNNEQFFGPGTRLTVL.

V gene TRBV6-5 combines with J gene TRBJ2-7; TRBD1 matches 7 bases. V shed 0 bases and J 4 bases; nucleotides not matched to a gene: 6. The CDR3 length is 15 residues. Germline CDR1 reads MNHEY; CDR2 reads SVGAGI. DNA for the CDR3: TGTGCCAGCAGTTACTCGATTGCGACAGGGTACGAGCAGTACTTC. Encoded protein: CASSYSIATGYEQYF.

The chain uses TRBV7-6 and TRBJ2-7, with a possible D match to TRBD1 (5 bases). The CDR3 covers 15 residues. The germline gives CDR1 SGHVS, CDR2 FNYEAQ. V was cut by 5 bases and J by 3 bases, with 17 bases left in between. The CDR3 loop reads CASSPRVGAVYEQYF. CDR3 nucleotide sequence: TGTGCCAGCAGCCCTCGGGTAGGGGCAGTCTACGAGCAGTACTTC. Full variable domain (outside the CDR3, taken from reference TRBV7-6 and TRBJ2-7): GAGVSQSPRYKVTKRGQDVALRCDPISGHVSLYWYRQALGQGPEFLTYFNYEAQQDKSGLPNDRFSAERPEGSISTLTIQRTEQRDSAMYRCASSPRVGAVYEQYFGPGTRLTVT.

In this sample, this clone turned up once. The rearrangement links TRBV27 to TRBJ2-3; no definite D call. Germline V gene data show CDR1 as MNHEY and CDR2 as SMNVEV (reference sequence). With 0 bases removed from V and 2 bases from J, the gap between germline ends came to 6 bases. The CDR3 runs 14 residues. The CDR3 nucleotides are TGTGCCAGCAGTTTATCTACTAACACAGATACGCAGTATTTT. It specifies CASSLSTNTDTQYF.

The chain recombines TRBV5-6 with TRBJ1-1, with TRBD1 as a possible D gene (6 bases). The germline CDR1 and CDR2 sequences are SGHDT and YYEEEE. Trimming took off 4 bases at V and 5 bases at J, with 18 bases between the two ends. The CDR3 contains 15 residues. The CDR3 DNA is TGTGCCAGCAGCACGGGGCCAGGGGCGAGTACTGAAGCTTTCTTT. Residues: CASSTGPGASTEAFF.

This clone turned up a few times. The chain uses TRBV27 and TRBJ1-1, with 7 bases fitting TRBD1. Germline trimming cut 3 bases from V and 2 bases from J; bases unmatched to any gene: 9. The length of the CDR3 is 16 residues. Germline CDR1 and CDR2: MNHEY and SMNVEV (reference sequence). CDR3 loop: CASSFDLDRANTEAFF. The CDR3 nucleotides read TGTGCCAGCAGTTTTGATCTAGACAGGGCCAACACTGAAGCTTTCTTT.

V is TRBV6-5 and J is TRBJ1-1; D might be TRBD1 (6 bases). The V end was cut by 6 bases, the J end by 1 base, with 12 bases between. The CDR3 sequence is 14 residues long. The germline CDR1 and CDR2 sequences are MNHEY and SVGAGI. This CDR3 reads CASRRGGPNTEAFF. In DNA form, the CDR3 reads TGTGCCAGCAGGCGGGGGGGCCCGAACACTGAAGCTTTCTTT.

This chain joins TRBV19 and TRBJ1-5; 8 bases align to TRBD1. The CDR3 totals 14 residues. In germline, CDR1 is LNHDA, CDR2 SQIVND (reference sequence). V was clipped by 3 bases and J by 7 bases; unmatched bases: 5. The CDR3 region has the DNA TGTGCCAGTAGTATCGGACAGGGAGGGCAGCCCCAGCATTTT. It yields the protein CASSIGQGGQPQHF.

The chain carries TRBV7-9 and TRBJ1-5; D is perhaps TRBD1 (6 bases). CDR1 and CDR2 (germline): SEHNR, FQNEAQ (reference sequence). The CDR3 extends over 14 amino acids. The V and J ends lost 5 bases and 4 bases respectively, with 12 bases between them. The CDR3 loop reads CASSPTGPNQPQHF. In DNA form, the CDR3 reads TGTGCCAGCAGCCCTACAGGGCCAAATCAGCCCCAGCATTTT.

V is TRBV11-2 and J is TRBJ2-7, with 14 bases matching TRBD2. Germline V gene sequence: CDR1 SGHAT, CDR2 FQNNGV. The CDR3 covers 19 residues. V was pared by 0 bases and J by 2 bases, with 9 bases of the junction left unmatched. CDR3 sequence (DNA): TGTGCCAGCAGCTTAGATCCTCCGGGACTAGCGGGAGACGCCTACGAGCAGTACTTC. Amino acid sequence: CASSLDPPGLAGDAYEQYF.

The chain employs TRBV2 and TRBJ1-6; D is perhaps TRBD1 (6 bases). The germline V gene has CDR1 SNHLY and CDR2 FYNNEI. Between the trimmed V and J ends, which lost 3 bases and 7 bases, there was a span of 16 bases. The CDR3 loop spans 16 amino acids. The CDR3 here is CASSDLGGADNSPLHF. The CDR3, as DNA: TGTGCCAGCAGTGATCTAGGGGGGGCGGACAATTCACCCCTCCACTTT.

The J gene is TRBJ1-1, the V gene TRBV7-8; perhaps TRBD1 as D (6 bases). V lost 1 base to trimming and J lost 6 bases, with 15 bases between them. Germline V gene sequence: CDR1 SGHVS, CDR2 FQNEAQ. CDR3 size: 15 residues. CDR3 region: CASSLVGGGAPEAFF. CDR3 nucleotides: TGTGCCAGCAGCTTAGTCGGAGGGGGAGCACCTGAAGCTTTCTTT.

The chain uses TRBV18 and TRBJ1-3; no clear D. CDR3 length: 14 residues. Trimming shortened V by 2 bases and J by 1 base, and 6 bases separated the two germline ends. Looked up from germline, CDR1 is KGHSH and CDR2 is LQKENI. CDR3 coding DNA: TGTGCCAGCTCACCAAGTCCTTCTGGAAACACCATATATTTT. As protein: CASSPSPSGNTIYF. The complete variable domain, with remaining parts taken from reference TRBV18 and TRBJ1-3, reads NAGVMQNPRHLVRRRGQEARLRCSPMKGHSHVYWYRQLPEEGLKFMVYLQKENIIDESGMPKERFSAEFPKEGPSILRIQQVVRGDSAAYFCASSPSPSGNTIYFGEGSWLTVV.

This clone was seen once. The chain uses TRBV19 and TRBJ1-2; D not resolved. Per the germline V gene, CDR1 is LNHDA and CDR2 is SQIVND (reference sequence). V was shortened by 5 bases and J by 2 bases, with 15 bases between the two germline ends. The length of the CDR3 is 15 residues. The CDR3: CASSPGGRSNYGYTF. In nucleotides, the CDR3 is TGTGCCAGTAGTCCAGGTGGGCGTTCCAACTATGGCTACACCTTC.

The CDR3: CASSITGTYEQYF. CDR3 DNA: TGTGCCAGCAGTATTACAGGGACCTACGAGCAGTACTTC. This sequence joins TRBV27 and TRBJ2-7; TRBD1 might be the D (6 bases). CDR1 is MNHEY and CDR2 is SMNVEV in the germline V gene (reference sequence). The V end lost 5 bases, the J end lost 2 bases, and 10 bases lay between the germline ends. The CDR3 has 13 amino acids.